This T cell receptor beta chain comes out of a study of cytomegalovirus exposure and HLA in healthy donors. Findings and limits, study-wide: According to a later analysis, TCR clusters from the first cohort tended to co-occur in the 120 or so validation repertoires. In vitro, a few CMV-associated chains proved specific for CMV antigens. Generally TCR sequences proved uncommon, though certain public TCRs appeared in numerous donors.

The ends were cut back, 5 bases at V and 1 base at J, with 11 bases in the middle. The germline V gene has CDR1 LNHDA and CDR2 SQIVND (reference sequence). This CDR3 spans 14 amino acids. This clone was found a few times. Its antigen is not known. This table comes from immunoSEQ multiplex PCR, and its TCRdb copy is limited to in-frame clones, with some not included. The sample contains tens of thousands of clones, 85% to 90% of which appear only once. This rearrangement joins TRBV19 to TRBJ1-1; D is uncertain. Sequenced sample: PBMCs. This clonotype was sampled from a woman under 30 in good health and CMV-seronegative. CDR3 sequence (DNA): TGTGCCAGTAGTGCAGGCCCAGGGAACACTGAAGCTTTCTTT. It specifies CASSAGPGNTEAFF.